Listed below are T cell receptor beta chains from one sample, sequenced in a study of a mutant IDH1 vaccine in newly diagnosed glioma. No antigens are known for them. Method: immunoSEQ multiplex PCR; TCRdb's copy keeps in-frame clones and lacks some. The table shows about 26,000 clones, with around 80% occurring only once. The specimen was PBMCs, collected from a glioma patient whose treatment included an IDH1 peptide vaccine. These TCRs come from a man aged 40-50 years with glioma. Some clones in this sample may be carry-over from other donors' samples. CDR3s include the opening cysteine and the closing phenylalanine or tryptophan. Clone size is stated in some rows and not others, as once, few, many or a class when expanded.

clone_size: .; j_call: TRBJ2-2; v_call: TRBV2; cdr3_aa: CASSLQGPRELFF
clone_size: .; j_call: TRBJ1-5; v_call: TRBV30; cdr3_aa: CAWSRIANQPQHF
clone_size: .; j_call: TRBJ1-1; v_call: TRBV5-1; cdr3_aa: CASSSGGENTEAFF
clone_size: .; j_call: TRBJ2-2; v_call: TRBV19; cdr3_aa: CASSIVVQPNTGELFF
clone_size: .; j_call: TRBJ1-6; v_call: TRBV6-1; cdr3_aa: CASSGTGQGSPLHF
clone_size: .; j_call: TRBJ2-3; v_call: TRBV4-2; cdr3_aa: CASSHFSSSSGGLDTQYF
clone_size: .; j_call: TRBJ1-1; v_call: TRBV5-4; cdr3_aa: CASSLRGLGTEAFF
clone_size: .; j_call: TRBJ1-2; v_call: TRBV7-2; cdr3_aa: CASSHRQGGYGYTF
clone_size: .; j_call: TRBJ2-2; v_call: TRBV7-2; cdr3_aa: CASSLNTGELFF
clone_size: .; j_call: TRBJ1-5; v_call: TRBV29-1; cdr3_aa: CSVEGGPSNQPQHF
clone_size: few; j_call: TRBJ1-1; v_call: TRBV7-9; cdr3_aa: CASSLGSLGPTEAFF
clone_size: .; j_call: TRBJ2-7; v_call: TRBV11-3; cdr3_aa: CASSSTGALEQYF
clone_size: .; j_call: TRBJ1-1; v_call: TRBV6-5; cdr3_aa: CASSSQGATSTEAFF
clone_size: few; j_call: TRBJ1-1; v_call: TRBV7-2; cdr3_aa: CASSLTGGNTEAFF
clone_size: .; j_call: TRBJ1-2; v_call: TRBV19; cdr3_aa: CASSIAISNYGYTF
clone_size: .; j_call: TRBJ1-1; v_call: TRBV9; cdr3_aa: CASSVRPNTEAFF
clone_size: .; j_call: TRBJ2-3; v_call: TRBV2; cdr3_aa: CASDYGPGKSTDTQYF
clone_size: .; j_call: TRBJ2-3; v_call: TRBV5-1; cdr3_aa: CASSLDEPTDTQYF
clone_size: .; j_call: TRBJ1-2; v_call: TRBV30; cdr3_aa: CAWRTSLNYGYTF
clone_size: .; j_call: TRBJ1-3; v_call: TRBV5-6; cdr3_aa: CASSLVGQLSGNTIYF
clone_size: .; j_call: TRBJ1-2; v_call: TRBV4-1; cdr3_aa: CASSQDLSGRKYGYTF
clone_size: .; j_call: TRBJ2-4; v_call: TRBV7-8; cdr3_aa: CASSLRRMGSKNIQYF
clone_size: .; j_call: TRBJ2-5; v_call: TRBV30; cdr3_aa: CAWKGGDGQETQYF
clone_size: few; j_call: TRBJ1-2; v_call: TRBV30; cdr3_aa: CAWSPTADGYTF
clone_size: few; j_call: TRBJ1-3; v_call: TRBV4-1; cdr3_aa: CASSQGRQGSGNTIYF
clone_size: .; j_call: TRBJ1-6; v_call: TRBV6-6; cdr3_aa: CASSPSNSPLHF
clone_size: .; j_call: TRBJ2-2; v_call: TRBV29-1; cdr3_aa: CSVVDRGSSGELFF
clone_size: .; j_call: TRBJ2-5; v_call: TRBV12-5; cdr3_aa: CASAQGQETQYF
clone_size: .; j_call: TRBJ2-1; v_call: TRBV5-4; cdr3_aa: CASSLADTYNEQFF
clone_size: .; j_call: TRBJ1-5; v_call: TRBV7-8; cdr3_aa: CASSLGGAGNQPQHF
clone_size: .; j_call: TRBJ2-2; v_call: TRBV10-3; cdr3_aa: CAISGRVPGELFF
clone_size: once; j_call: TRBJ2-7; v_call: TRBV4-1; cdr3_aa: CASSQPRGRGLAGASYEQYF
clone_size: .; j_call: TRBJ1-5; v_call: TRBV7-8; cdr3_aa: CASSLGSWGGNQPQHF
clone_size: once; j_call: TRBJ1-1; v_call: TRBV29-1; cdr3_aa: CSARTAMNTEAFF
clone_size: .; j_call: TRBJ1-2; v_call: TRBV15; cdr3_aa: CATSRETGAESYGYTF
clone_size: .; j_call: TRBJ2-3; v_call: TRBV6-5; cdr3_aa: CASSWGQVRADTQYF
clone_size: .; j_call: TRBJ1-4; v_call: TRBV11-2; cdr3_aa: CASSRSGNEKLFF
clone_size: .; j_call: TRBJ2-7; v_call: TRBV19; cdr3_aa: CASSPNRQSSYEQYF
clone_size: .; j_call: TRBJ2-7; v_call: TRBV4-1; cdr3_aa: CASSLQLAGGFYEQYF
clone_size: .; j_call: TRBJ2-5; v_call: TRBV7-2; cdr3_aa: CASSSLGASGPQTQYF
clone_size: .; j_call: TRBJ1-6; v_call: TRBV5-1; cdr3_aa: CASSLVVAGGRNSPLHF
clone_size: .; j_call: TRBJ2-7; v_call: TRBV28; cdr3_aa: CASSNQGESYEQYF
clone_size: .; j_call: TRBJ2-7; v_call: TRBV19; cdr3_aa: CASSVTGQVGEQYF
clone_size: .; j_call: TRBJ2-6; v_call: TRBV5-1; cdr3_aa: CASSLAQTSGANVLTF
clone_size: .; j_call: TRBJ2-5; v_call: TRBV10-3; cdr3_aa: CAISESRSAGETQYF
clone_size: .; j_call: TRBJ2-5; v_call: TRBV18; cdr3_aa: CASSRWEGLETQYF
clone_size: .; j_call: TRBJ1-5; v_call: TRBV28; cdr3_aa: CASSLDQPQHF
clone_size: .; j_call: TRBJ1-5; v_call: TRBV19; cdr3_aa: CASSKDRGYQPQHF
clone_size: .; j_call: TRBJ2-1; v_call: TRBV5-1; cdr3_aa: CASSLGGGGASYNEQFF
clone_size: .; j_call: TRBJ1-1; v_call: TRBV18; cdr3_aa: CASSQTLNTEAFF
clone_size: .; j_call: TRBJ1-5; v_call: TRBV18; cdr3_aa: CASSREVGNQPQHF
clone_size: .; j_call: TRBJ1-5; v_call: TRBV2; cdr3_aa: CASSEFGRGGYSNQPQHF
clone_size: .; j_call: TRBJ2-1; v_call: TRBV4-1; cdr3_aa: CASSPPGRWEGDSFF
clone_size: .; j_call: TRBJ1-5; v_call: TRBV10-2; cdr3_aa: CASSESWSQPQHF
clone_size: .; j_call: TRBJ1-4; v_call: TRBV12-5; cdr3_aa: CASGSGQSASREKLFF
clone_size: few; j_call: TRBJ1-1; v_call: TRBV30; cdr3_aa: CAWSVHKGALTEAFF
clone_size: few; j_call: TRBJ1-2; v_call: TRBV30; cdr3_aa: CAWSVRQTYYGYTF